This TCR delta chain was sequenced in a study of Vδ1+ human thymocytes. Findings and limits, study-wide: In the thymus, TRG and TRD repertoires looked highly polyclonal with Gaussian CDR3 lengths. Despite high sort purity, about 20% of thymic T cell receptor delta sequences were Vdelta2.

In germline, CDR1 is TSWWSYY, CDR2 QGS. The CDR3 has 20 amino acids. Trimming at V came to 0 bases and at J to 0 bases, leaving 14 bases not matched to a gene. Sorted Vdelta1+ thymocytes were roughly 98% to 99.6% pure. The template was reverse-transcribed extracted RNA. The CDR3 regions were amplified by multiplex PCR from V-gene primers to a constant-region primer. TCRdb reran clone calling via CATT on the multiplex PCR reads. This table holds about 75,000 delta-chain clones, more than 30% found once. Points on this clone: Its cognate antigen is unknown.

Sequenced input: Vdelta1+ gamma-delta thymocytes from the thymus. The subset was: FACS-sorted CD3+ TCRalphabeta- TCRVdelta1+ TCRVdelta2- thymocytes. This rearrangement joins TRDV1 to TRDJ1; 9 bases agree with TRDD2. The receptor comes from a boy under three years old who had congenital heart surgery. CDR3 residues: CALGELSFLRGTEYTDKLIF. CDR3 nucleotide sequence: TGTGCTCTTGGGGAACTCTCCTTCCTACGAGGGACCGAGTACACCGATAAACTCATCTTT.